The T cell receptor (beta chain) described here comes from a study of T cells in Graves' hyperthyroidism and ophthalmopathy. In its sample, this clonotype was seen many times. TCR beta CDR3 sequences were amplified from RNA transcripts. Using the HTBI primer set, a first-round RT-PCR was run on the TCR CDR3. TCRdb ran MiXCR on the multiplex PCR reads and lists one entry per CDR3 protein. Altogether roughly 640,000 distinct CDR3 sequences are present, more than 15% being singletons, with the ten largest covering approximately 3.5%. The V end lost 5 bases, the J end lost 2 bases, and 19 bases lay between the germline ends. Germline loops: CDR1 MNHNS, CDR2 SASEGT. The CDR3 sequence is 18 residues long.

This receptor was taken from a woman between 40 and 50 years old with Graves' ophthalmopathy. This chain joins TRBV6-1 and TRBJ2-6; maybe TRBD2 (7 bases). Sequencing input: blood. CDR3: CASSQGGGIVAGANVLTF. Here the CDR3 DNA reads TGTGCCAGCAGTCAGGGAGGGGGTATAGTAGCTGGGGCCAACGTCCTGACTTTC.